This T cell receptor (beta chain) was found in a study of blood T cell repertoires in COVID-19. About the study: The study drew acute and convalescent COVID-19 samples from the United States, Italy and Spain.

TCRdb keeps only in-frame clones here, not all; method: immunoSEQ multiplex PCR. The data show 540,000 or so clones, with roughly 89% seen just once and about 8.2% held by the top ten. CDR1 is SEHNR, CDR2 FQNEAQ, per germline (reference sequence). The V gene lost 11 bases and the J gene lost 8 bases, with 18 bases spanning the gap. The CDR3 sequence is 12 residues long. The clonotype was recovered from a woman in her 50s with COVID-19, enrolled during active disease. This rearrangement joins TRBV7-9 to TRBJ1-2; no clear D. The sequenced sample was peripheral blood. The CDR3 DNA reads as TGTGCCGTACTGCCCTATCCGAGGGGCTACACCTTC. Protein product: CAVLPYPRGYTF.